The 21 T cell receptor beta chains below were found in one sample sequenced in a study of CD8 T cells in ankylosing spondylitis. TCRdb fed the 5' RACE reads into MiXCR, producing one record per CDR3 protein. Here the sample spans about 340,000 distinct CDR3 sequences, about 15% being singletons. Sequencing input: blood, either unsorted or a sorted T cell fraction (not recorded which). Receptor source: a male donor with ankylosing spondylitis or in good health (not recorded which).

In this sample, this clonotype turned up many times. The V gene is TRBV4-1, the J gene TRBJ2-3, with 10 bases that match TRBD2. The V and J ends lost 4 bases and 1 base, in that order; junction bases with no gene match: 14. CDR1 and CDR2 (germline): MGHRA, YSYEKL. CDR3 size: 19 residues. For the CDR3, the DNA is TGCGCCAGCAGCCTTCGGACTAGCGGCCGCCGGGGGGGCACAGATACGCAGTATTTT. Residues: CASSLRTSGRRGGTDTQYF.

The chain couples TRBV9 to TRBJ1-1, with D hard to call. CDR3 length: 14 residues. V gave up 9 bases and J gave up 1 base, with 16 bases separating them. CDR1 is SGDLS and CDR2 is YYNGEE in the germline V gene. CDR3: CATSGGERNTEAFF. The CDR3 DNA is TGTGCCACCTCGGGCGGGGAGAGGAACACTGAAGCTTTCTTT.

The V call is TRBV11-2, the J call TRBJ2-2; D gene ambiguous. V lost 3 bases and J 2 bases, leaving 13 bases between the germline ends. The CDR3 has 16 amino acids. The germline V gene encodes CDR1 SGHAT and CDR2 FQNNGV. The CDR3 DNA sequence: TGTGCCAGCAGCTTCTTTATCAGACCAAACACCGGGGAGCTGTTTTTT. Translated: CASSFFIRPNTGELFF. Together with reference TRBV11-2 and TRBJ2-2, the CDR3 gives the full variable domain: EAGVAQSPRYKIIEKRQSVAFWCNPISGHATLYWYQQILGQGPKLLIQFQNNGVVDDSQLPKDRFSAERLKGVDSTLKIQPAKLEDSAVYLCASSFFIRPNTGELFFGEGSRLTVL.

The chain is built from TRBV5-1 and TRBJ2-1; 8 positions match TRBD2. This CDR3 contains 18 residues. The ends lost 3 bases at V and 1 base at J; junction bases unmatched: 12. The V gene's germline CDR1 is SGHRS and CDR2 YFSETQ. CDR3 DNA: TGCGCCAGCAGCTCAAGGACTAGCTCCCACCTATCCTACAATGAGCAGTTCTTC. Its translation is CASSSRTSSHLSYNEQFF.

This clonotype was seen a handful of times. The chain joins TRBV18 to TRBJ2-7; 7 bases are shared with TRBD1. CDR3 size: 12 residues. Trimming at V came to 3 bases and at J to 7 bases, leaving 3 bases not matched to a gene. From germline, CDR1 is KGHSH and CDR2 LQKENI. The CDR3 reads CASSPGDREQYF. CDR3 sequence (DNA): TGTGCCAGCTCACCGGGGGACAGAGAGCAGTACTTC.

This clonotype showed up just a few times. This CDR3 reads CSAPRAGNTEAFF. DNA of the CDR3: TGCAGCGCTCCCAGGGCGGGGAACACTGAAGCTTTCTTT. The chain has TRBV20-1 and TRBJ1-1, with a possible D match to TRBD1 (5 bases). The CDR3 is made up of 13 amino acids. From germline, CDR1 is DFQATT and CDR2 SNEGSKA (reference sequence).

With regard to this clonotype: One end of the junction does not line up with germline, which may come from a read error. The CDR3 here is CASSLTLLTSGGAPDF. DNA of the CDR3: TGTGCCAGCAGTCTGACGCTCCTAACTAGCGGGGGGGCGCCTGACTTC. This chain joins TRBV12-3 or TRBV12-4 and TRBJ2-7; TRBD2 matches 13 bases. This CDR3 contains 16 residues.

This clonotype has more than one count but fewer than ten. The chain recombines TRBV20-1 with TRBJ1-1; D is possibly TRBD1 (5 bases). The V gene lost 2 bases and the J gene lost 0 bases, with 16 bases spanning the gap. The CDR3 covers 16 residues. CDR1 DFQATT and CDR2 SNEGSKA come from the germline V gene (reference sequence). CDR3 sequence reads: CSARFSRGRVNTEAFF. The DNA for the CDR3 is TGCAGTGCTAGATTCTCACGCGGCAGGGTGAACACTGAAGCTTTCTTT.

This clonotype was observed a few times. The V call is TRBV18, the J call TRBJ2-2; 8 bases match TRBD2. Trimming took 4 bases from V and 8 from J; bases not matched to a gene: 12. The CDR3 is 16 residues long. Germline CDR1 is KGHSH and CDR2 is LQKENI. CDR3 in DNA: TGTGCCAGCTCACGCGGGACTAGAGCCCCGCCGGGGGAGCTGTTTTTT. Translating gives CASSRGTRAPPGELFF.

In DNA form, the CDR3 reads TGTGCCAGCAGCTCCACCTTGGTCGGGGACTTTGAAAAACTGTTTTTT. Translated, it gives CASSSTLVGDFEKLFF. The gene calls are TRBV11-2 and TRBJ1-4, with TRBD1 as a possible D gene (5 bases). V lost 4 bases to trimming and J lost 7 bases, with 19 bases between them. The CDR3 spans 16 residues. Germline CDR1 reads SGHAT; CDR2 reads FQNNGV.

The chain combines TRBV5-1 with TRBJ2-1; 8 bases map to TRBD2. The J segment lost 4 bases and the V segment lost 0 bases, leaving 3 bases of the junction unmatched. CDR3 size: 15 residues. Germline assignment: CDR1 SGHRS and CDR2 YFSETQ. The CDR3 coding sequence is TGCGCCAGCAGCTTGGGAGCGGGAGATTACAATGAGCAGTTCTTC. Amino acid sequence: CASSLGAGDYNEQFF.

The chain couples TRBV29-1 to TRBJ1-5, with D possibly being TRBD1 (6 bases). The CDR3 runs to 13 residues. Trimming removed 6 bases at V and 8 bases at J, with 17 bases between. Per germline, CDR1 SQVTM and CDR2 ANQGSEA. The CDR3, as DNA: TGCAGCGTCAGTGGGGGGGCAGGGGAGCCCCAGCATTTT. The encoded protein is CSVSGGAGEPQHF.

The chain uses TRBV5-6 and TRBJ2-6; D is ambiguous. Germline-derived CDR1 and CDR2 are SGHDT and YYEEEE. V shed 4 bases and J shed 0 bases, with 5 bases lying between them. This CDR3 region has 14 residues. The chain's CDR3 is CASSPISGANVLTF. As DNA, the CDR3 is TGTGCCAGCAGCCCAATCTCTGGGGCCAACGTCCTGACTTTC.

The chain links TRBV5-1 to TRBJ2-1, with 11 bases fitting TRBD2. Unmatched junction bases numbered 10, after V lost 1 base and J lost 1 base. The CDR3 is made up of 19 amino acids. The V gene's germline CDR1 is SGHRS and CDR2 YFSETQ. The CDR3 protein is CASSLTSGSIVGSYNEQFF. Here the CDR3 DNA reads TGCGCCAGCAGCTTGACTAGCGGGAGCATTGTCGGGTCCTACAATGAGCAGTTCTTC.

The chain employs TRBV27 and TRBJ1-1; D is ambiguous. The V gene lost 4 bases and the J gene lost 3 bases, with 15 bases spanning the gap. CDR3 size: 15 residues. The germline gives CDR1 MNHEY, CDR2 SMNVEV (reference sequence). CDR3 residues: CASSSGTLRYTEAFF. The CDR3 coding sequence is TGTGCCAGCAGTTCAGGTACGCTGCGATACACTGAAGCTTTCTTT.

Only a few counts were recorded for this clonotype. J is TRBJ2-1 and V is TRBV7-7; a weak D match, TRBD2 (5 bases). CDR3 length: 13 residues. The germline CDR1 and CDR2 sequences are SSHAT and FNYEAQ (reference sequence). Trimming left V 3 bases short and J 4 bases short, with 7 bases between. DNA for the CDR3: TGTGCCAGCAGCTTGGAGGAGTACAATGAGCAGTTCTTC. Its protein is CASSLEEYNEQFF.

This clonotype was seen at least ten times. CDR3 residues: CASTLDRGDTEAFF. For the CDR3, the DNA is TGTGCCAGCACCCTGGACAGGGGAGACACTGAAGCTTTCTTT. J is TRBJ1-1 and V is TRBV6-1; the match to TRBD1 covers 9 bases. The CDR3 is 14 amino acids. After removal of 7 bases from V and 3 bases from J, the junction contained 6 bases not matched to a gene. The germline V gene has CDR1 MNHNS and CDR2 SASEGT.

This clonotype was recorded a few times. This chain joins TRBV4-2 and TRBJ2-1, with D maybe TRBD2 (5 bases). Trimming cost V 4 bases and J 6 bases, with 16 bases left between them. From germline, CDR1 is LGHNA and CDR2 YNFKEQ. The CDR3 covers 15 residues. The CDR3 region is CASSPRAKEANEQFF. The CDR3 DNA sequence: TGTGCCAGCAGCCCGCGGGCTAAAGAGGCCAATGAGCAGTTCTTC.

This clonotype has just a few counts. The rearrangement joins TRBV5-1 to TRBJ1-2; D call uncertain. This CDR3 region has 14 residues. V lost 4 bases and J lost 6, with 16 bases in between. Germline V gives CDR1 SGHRS, CDR2 YFSETQ. The CDR3: CASSRGGFGDGYTF. In DNA, the CDR3 is TGCGCCAGCAGCCGAGGCGGATTTGGGGATGGCTACACCTTC.

The rearrangement joins TRBV7-9 to TRBJ1-2; TRBD1 agrees at 7 bases. Trimming removed 0 bases from V and 4 bases from J; junction bases left unmatched: 8. From germline, CDR1 is SEHNR and CDR2 FQNEAQ (reference sequence). The CDR3 loop spans 16 amino acids. CDR3 residues: CASSLASWDRGYGYTF. The CDR3 DNA sequence: TGTGCCAGCAGCTTAGCCTCCTGGGACAGAGGCTATGGCTACACCTTC. Full variable domain (missing parts from reference TRBV7-9 and TRBJ1-2): DTGVSQNPRHKITKRGQNVTFRCDPISEHNRLYWYRQTLGQGPEFLTYFQNEAQLEKSRLLSDRFSAERPKGSFSTLEIQRTEQGDSAMYLCASSLASWDRGYGYTFGSGTRLTVV.

J is TRBJ1-4 and V is TRBV12-3 or TRBV12-4; no reliable D call. Between the trimmed V and J ends, which lost 6 bases and 7 bases, there was a span of 15 bases. This CDR3 has 14 amino acids. The CDR3 loop is CASSSRSPGEKLFF. The CDR3 DNA follows: TGTGCCAGCAGCTCACGGTCCCCGGGTGAAAAACTGTTTTTT.